This T cell receptor beta chain appears in the sequencing data of a study of blood T cell repertoires in COVID-19. The V gene end was trimmed by 10 bases and the J gene end by 4 bases; junction bases not matched to a gene: 6. Germline V gives CDR1 ENHRY, CDR2 SYGVKD. The CDR3 covers 14 residues. Some clones are missing from TCRdb's copy, which holds only in-frame ones; the method was immunoSEQ multiplex PCR. The sample shows some 70,000 clones, 80% to 90% of them seen only once. The chain is built from TRBV10-3 and TRBJ2-5, with 13 bases matching TRBD2. The sample was peripheral blood. The source of this sequence is a middle-aged man with active COVID-19. CDR3 coding DNA: TGTGCCACCCTAGGACTAGCGGGAGTAGAGACCCAGTACTTC. Translating gives CATLGLAGVETQYF.